A single T cell receptor (beta chain) is shown here with its context. Its antigen is not known. CDR1 is SGHTA, CDR2 FQGNSA, per germline. CDR3 length: 12 amino acids. V was shortened by 5 bases and J by 11 bases, with 10 bases between the two germline ends. This record belongs to a study of T cells after yellow fever vaccination. Study-wide results and limits: From the bulk population, abundant clonotypes could contaminate and appear within FACS-sorted repertoires. Post-booster repertoires contained most primary-vaccination clones again (roughly 96% CD4, about 90% CD8).

TCRdb re-called the 5' RACE reads with MiXCR, one entry per CDR3 protein. The sample records 250,000 to 400,000 distinct CDR3 sequences, about 4% being singletons. This sequence joins TRBV7-2 and TRBJ1-6; D may be TRBD1 (5 bases). The TCR sequence derives from a man aged 18-30 years who received the YFV17D yellow fever vaccine. This material consisted of PBMCs, taken 5 days after the yellow fever booster vaccination. The CDR3 DNA is TGTGCCAGCAGCCGGGACCGAGCACCCCTCCACTTT. This sequence encodes CASSRDRAPLHF.